The 2 T cell receptor beta chains listed next were all sequenced from one sample in a study of cytomegalovirus exposure and HLA in healthy donors. The PCR made use of 60 Vbeta and 13 Jbeta primers. Some clones are missing from TCRdb's copy, which holds only in-frame ones; the method was immunoSEQ multiplex PCR. Of about 140,000 clones in the sample, 80% are singletons; the top ten hold 1.2%. Source material: PBMCs. These TCRs come from a female donor in good health and CMV-seronegative.

CDR3 residues: CASSHPSYEQYF. In DNA form, the CDR3 reads TGCGCCAGCAGCCACCCTAGCTACGAGCAGTACTTC. The gene calls are TRBV4-1 and TRBJ2-7; D uncertain. The V gene's germline CDR1 is MGHRA and CDR2 YSYEKL. The CDR3 loop spans 12 amino acids. With 3 bases removed from V and 3 bases from J, the gap between germline ends came to 6 bases.

The chain couples TRBV10-3 to TRBJ2-1; 7 bases are shared with TRBD1. Germline V gene lookup returns CDR1 ENHRY and CDR2 SYGVKD. This CDR3 is 14 amino acids long. V lost 4 bases to trimming and J lost 6 bases; unmatched junction nucleotides: 6. This CDR3 is CAISGDSSFNEQFF. The DNA of the CDR3 is TGTGCCATCAGTGGGGACAGTTCTTTCAATGAGCAGTTCTTC.